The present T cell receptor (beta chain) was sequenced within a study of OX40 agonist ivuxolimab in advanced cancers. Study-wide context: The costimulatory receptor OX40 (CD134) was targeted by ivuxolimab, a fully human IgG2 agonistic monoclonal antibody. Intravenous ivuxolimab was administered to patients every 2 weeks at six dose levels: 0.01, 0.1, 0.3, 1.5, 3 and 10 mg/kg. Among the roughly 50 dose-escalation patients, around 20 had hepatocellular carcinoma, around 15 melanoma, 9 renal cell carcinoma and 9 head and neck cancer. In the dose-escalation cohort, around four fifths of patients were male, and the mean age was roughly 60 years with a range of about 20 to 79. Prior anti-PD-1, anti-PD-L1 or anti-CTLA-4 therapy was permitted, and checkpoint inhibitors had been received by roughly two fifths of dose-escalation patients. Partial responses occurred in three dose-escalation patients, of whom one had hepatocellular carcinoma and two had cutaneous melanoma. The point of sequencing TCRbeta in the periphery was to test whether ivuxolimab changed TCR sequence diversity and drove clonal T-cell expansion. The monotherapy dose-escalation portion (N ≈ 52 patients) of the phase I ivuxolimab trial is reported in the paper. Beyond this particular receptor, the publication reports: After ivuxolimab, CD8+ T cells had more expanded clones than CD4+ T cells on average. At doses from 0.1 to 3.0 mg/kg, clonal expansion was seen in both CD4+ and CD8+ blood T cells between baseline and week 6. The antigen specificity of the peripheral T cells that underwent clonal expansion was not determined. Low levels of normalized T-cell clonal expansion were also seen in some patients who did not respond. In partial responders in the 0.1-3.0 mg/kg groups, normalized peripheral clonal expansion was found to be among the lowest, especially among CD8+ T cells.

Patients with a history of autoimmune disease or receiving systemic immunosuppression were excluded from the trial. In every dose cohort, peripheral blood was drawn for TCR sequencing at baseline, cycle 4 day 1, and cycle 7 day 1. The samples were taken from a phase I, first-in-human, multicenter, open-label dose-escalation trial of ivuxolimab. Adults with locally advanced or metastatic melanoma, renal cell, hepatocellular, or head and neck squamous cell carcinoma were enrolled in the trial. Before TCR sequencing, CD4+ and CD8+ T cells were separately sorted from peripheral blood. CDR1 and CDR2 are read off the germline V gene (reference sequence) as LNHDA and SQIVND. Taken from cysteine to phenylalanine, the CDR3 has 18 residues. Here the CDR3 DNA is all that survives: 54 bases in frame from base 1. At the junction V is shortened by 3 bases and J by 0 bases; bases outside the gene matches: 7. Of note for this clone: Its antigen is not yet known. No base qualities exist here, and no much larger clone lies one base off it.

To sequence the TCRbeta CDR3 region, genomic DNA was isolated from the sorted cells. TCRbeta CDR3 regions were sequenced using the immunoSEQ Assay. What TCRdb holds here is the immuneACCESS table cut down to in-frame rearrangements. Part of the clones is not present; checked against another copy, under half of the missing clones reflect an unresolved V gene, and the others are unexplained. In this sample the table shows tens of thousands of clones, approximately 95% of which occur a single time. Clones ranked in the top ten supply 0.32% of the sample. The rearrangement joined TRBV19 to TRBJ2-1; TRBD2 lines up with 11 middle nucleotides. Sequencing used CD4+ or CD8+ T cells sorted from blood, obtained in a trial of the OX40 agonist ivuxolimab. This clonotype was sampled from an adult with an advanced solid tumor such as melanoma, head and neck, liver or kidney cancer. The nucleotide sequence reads TGTGCCAGTAGTATCTTGGGGCTAGCGGGGGGCTCCTACAATGAGCAGTTCTTC. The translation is CASSILGLAGGSYNEQFF.